This T cell receptor beta chain came from a study of regulatory T cells in long-lasting Graves disease. Sequencing libraries for TCR beta were prepared with iRepertoire HTBI primers and Arm-PCR of CDR3 regions. TCRdb independently ran MiXCR on the multiplex PCR reads; one entry per CDR3 protein. The table includes approximately 350,000 distinct CDR3 sequences, 15% to 20% detected once. The CDR3 totals 16 residues. Germline V gene sequence: CDR1 MNHGY, CDR2 SVAAGI. Trimming cost V 3 bases and J 4 bases; bases outside gene matches: 10. Indicated time point: newly diagnosed GD, antithyroid drugs for less than 3 months. PBMCs were the source of the RNA used for TCR sequencing. This clonotype was seen more than once but under ten times. The sample was also reused in another study, on T cells in Graves' hyperthyroidism and ophthalmopathy.

This TCR was sampled from a woman under 30 with Graves disease. J is TRBJ1-2 and V is TRBV6-9, with 8 positions matching TRBD1. Source: peripheral blood mononuclear cells (PBMCs), taken at new diagnosis, from a patient treated with antithyroid drugs. The CDR3 sequence is CASSYTRSGGGYGYTF. For the CDR3, the DNA is TGTGCCAGCAGTTACACAAGATCAGGGGGCGGCTATGGCTACACCTTC.